A selection of T cell receptor beta chains follows, all from one sample in a study of shared clonotypes between healthy human individuals. The method was immunoSEQ multiplex PCR; TCRdb's version includes in-frame clones alone and lacks a portion of them. The table has over a million clones, roughly 80% seen once. Sequenced input: memory CD4+ T cells sorted from blood. All receptors derive from a man younger than 35 in good health. The CDR3 runs from the conserved cysteine through the conserved F or W. D genes are given only for firm matches. Not all rows give a size; the values are once, few, many and, for expanded clones, a class.

clone_size,v_call,j_call,cdr3_length,d_call,cdr3_nt,cdr3_aa
-,TRBV4-1,TRBJ2-6,14,-,TGCGCCAGCAGCCCTGACCCTGGGGCCAACGTCCTGACTTTC,CASSPDPGANVLTF
once,TRBV5-1,TRBJ1-4,15,-,TGCGCCAGCAGCTTGGCAGGCCCCTCCGATGAAAAACTGTTTTTT,CASSLAGPSDEKLFF
few,TRBV2,TRBJ2-5,13,TRBD2,TGTGCCAGCATGGGGGGGATATCGGAGACCCAGTACTTC,CASMGGISETQYF
-,TRBV10-3,TRBJ1-2,15,-,TGTGCCATCAGAGCTTCTGGGGCCGGGAACTATGGCTACACCTTC,CAIRASGAGNYGYTF
once,TRBV5-4,TRBJ1-3,15,-,TGTGCCAGCAGCAAAGACAGGTACTCTGGAAACACCATATATTTT,CASSKDRYSGNTIYF
-,TRBV6-6,TRBJ2-2,13,-,TGTGCCACCGCGGTGCGTTGGACCGGGGAGCTGTTTTTT,CATAVRWTGELFF
few,TRBV30,TRBJ1-5,13,-,TGTGCCTGGAGTGCGTCAGACGATCAGCCCCAGCATTTT,CAWSASDDQPQHF
-,TRBV11-3,TRBJ2-1,15,-,TGTGCCAGCAGCTTAGAGGGTAGCTACCACAATGAGCAGTTCTTC,CASSLEGSYHNEQFF
-,TRBV5-5,TRBJ1-2,14,-,TGTGCCAGCAGCCCAGGGCTGGGGCCCTATGGCTACACCTTC,CASSPGLGPYGYTF
-,TRBV19,TRBJ2-7,11,TRBD1,TGTGCCGAAAGACAGGGCCACGAGCAGTACTTC,CAERQGHEQYF
-,TRBV14,TRBJ2-7,15,-,TGTGCCAGCAGCCAGGTGGGAACGTCGCGTTACGAGCAGTACTTC,CASSQVGTSRYEQYF
once,TRBV5-6,TRBJ2-1,14,-,TGTGCCAGCGATTCTAGCGTCCTCTACAATGAGCAGTTCTTC,CASDSSVLYNEQFF
-,TRBV9,TRBJ2-7,13,-,TGTGCCAGCAGCTCCGGGTTAACCTACGAGCAGTACTTC,CASSSGLTYEQYF
once,TRBV6-6,TRBJ1-1,13,-,TGTGCCAGCAGCCCCACTGTGAACACTGAAGCTTTCTTT,CASSPTVNTEAFF
-,TRBV6-6,TRBJ1-1,13,-,TGTGCCAGCAGAGTGACCGAGAACACTGAAGCTTTCTTT,CASRVTENTEAFF
-,TRBV18,TRBJ1-1,15,-,TGTGCCAGCTCACTCTCGGGGGAGCCAAACACTGAAGCTTTCTTT,CASSLSGEPNTEAFF
-,TRBV30,TRBJ1-4,15,-,TGTGCCTGGAGCAGGACAGCGTACGGTAACGAAAAACTGTTTTTT,CAWSRTAYGNEKLFF
-,TRBV5-5,TRBJ1-5,15,-,TGTGCCAGCAGCTTCGTGGGTAACAGCAATCAGCCCCAGCATTTT,CASSFVGNSNQPQHF
-,TRBV7-3,TRBJ2-7,13,-,TGTGCCAGCAGCCCAGGAACCGCGGGCGAGCAGTACTTC,CASSPGTAGEQYF
-,TRBV2,TRBJ2-1,15,TRBD1,TGTGCCAGCAGAACGGACAGGAGCTCCTACAATGAGCAGTTCTTC,CASRTDRSSYNEQFF
many,TRBV5-5,TRBJ2-7,18,TRBD1,TGTGCCAGCAGCGCGGACAGGGTTCCTCTGAGGAGCTCCTACGAGCAGTACTTC,CASSADRVPLRSSYEQYF
-,TRBV5-5,TRBJ2-5,14,-,TGTGCCAGCAGCTTCTCCGGGACCCGGGAGACCCAGTACTTC,CASSFSGTRETQYF
-,TRBV2,TRBJ2-1,13,TRBD2,TGTGCCAGCTCGGGGGGGCCGTACAATGAGCAGTTCTTC,CASSGGPYNEQFF
-,TRBV6-6,TRBJ2-3,14,TRBD1,TGTGCCACCTCGGGACAGGGGGGCACAGATACGCAGTATTTT,CATSGQGGTDTQYF
-,TRBV6-1,TRBJ2-4,15,-,TGTGCCAGCACATCTCAACGGCTAGCCAAAAACATTCAGTACTTC,CASTSQRLAKNIQYF
few,TRBV5-6,TRBJ1-1,13,-,TGTGCCAGCAGCGGAAGGATTAACCCTGAAGCTTTCTTT,CASSGRINPEAFF
many,TRBV27,TRBJ1-6,13,-,TGTGCCAGCAGTTTATCCTATAATTCACCCCTCCACTTT,CASSLSYNSPLHF
-,TRBV6-1,TRBJ1-4,15,TRBD1,TGTGCCAGCAGTGAGGCCGGGACAGGGGGGGAAAAACTGTTTTTT,CASSEAGTGGEKLFF
-,TRBV25-1,TRBJ2-4,16,-,TGTGCCAGCAGTGAATTGTCCAGGGGAGAGGGAAACATTCAGTACTTC,CASSELSRGEGNIQYF
-,TRBV4-2,TRBJ1-1,13,-,TGTGCCAGCAGCCTACAAAGGGGGACTGAAGCTTTCTTT,CASSLQRGTEAFF
-,TRBV23-1,TRBJ1-2,14,-,TGCGCCAGCAGTCTTTACGGAGGGCGCGGTGGCTACACCTTC,CASSLYGGRGGYTF
-,TRBV27,TRBJ2-2,13,-,TGTGCCAGTCGAATCCAAGGGGCCGGGGAGCTGTTTTTT,CASRIQGAGELFF
-,TRBV30,TRBJ2-3,12,-,TGTGCCTGGAGTCCAACCACAGATACGCAGTATTTT,CAWSPTTDTQYF
-,TRBV7-9,TRBJ2-2,15,TRBD2,TGTGCCAGCAGCCCCCCCGGGGGGGCGTCCGGGGAGCTGTTTTTT,CASSPPGGASGELFF
once,TRBV30,TRBJ2-1,14,-,TGTGCCTGGAGTCGCGGGACTCGCGGAAATGAGCAGTTCTTC,CAWSRGTRGNEQFF